What follows describes a single T cell receptor (beta chain). This clone was seen only a few times. This receptor's antigen is unknown. Base qualities were left out, and no much larger clone turns up one base away. The data were obtained in a study of blood T cell repertoires in COVID-19 (dated by TCRdb to about 2020). In the study overall: Collaborator samples came from the United States, Italy and Spain and covered acute and convalescent phases of COVID-19. Subjects who had been exposed to COVID-19, were actively infected with it, or had recovered from it provided the deeply sampled blood TCRbeta repertoires that made up the dataset. The material from the prospective study consisted of cDNA or gDNA derived from T cells, B-cell-depleted T cells, or PBMCs. Samples were obtained from the ongoing ImmuneRACE study (first 160 participants) and from about 1,300 subjects provided by 6 global collaborators. Sample metadata almost always included a de-identified subject ID, COVID-19 status, age in years and sex. Where available, HLA class I and class II types were taken from metadata supplied by the sample provider and were not determined by assay-based typing. The repertoires were made available in a free public database intended to serve as a resource for research on the immune response to SARS-CoV-2. Here is what the overall study found, with its caveats: The quantity of clinical and demographic metadata differed by source and by participant and was supplied without curation.

CDR1 SGHRS and CDR2 YFSETQ are derived from the germline V gene. V was cut back by 0 bases and J by 5 bases, leaving a gap of 14 bases between them. The cysteine opens and the phenylalanine closes a CDR3 of 15 amino acids. Only CDR3 DNA remains: 45 bases, in frame from the first base. TCRbeta CDR3 regions were amplified from genomic DNA using the immunoSEQ Assay, a bias-controlled multiplex PCR. Processing in the source paper ran as follows. Within the assay, amplification of reference gene primers was used to estimate how many nucleated cells each sample contained. To quantify the absolute abundance of each unique TCRbeta CDR3 rearrangement, sequence reads were collapsed and filtered. For each sample, productive Simpson clonality was calculated by taking the square root of Simpson's diversity index across productive rearrangements. This immuneACCESS table, as held by TCRdb, lists in-frame sequences with V and J called but not all clones. Of the missing ones, under half trace to an unresolved V gene in checked studies; the others have no known cause. For V, J and clone size, that table is used; D and trimming come from the DNA. Recorded for this sample are 170,000 or so clones; around 87% of them occurred a single time. The ten top clones hold around 0.6% of the sample.

One collaborating source in Seattle enrolled patients while the patients were actively infected and followed the patients over time throughout the course of disease. Each collaborating institution followed its own protocols to collect whole blood in K2EDTA tubes. Collaborator samples were shipped for TCRbeta analysis as frozen whole blood, isolated PBMCs, or DNA extracted from either sample type. The clonotype was recovered from a man in his sixties with COVID-19, enrolled during active disease. The source material was peripheral blood. The sequence joins TRBV5-1 to TRBJ1-1; there is no confident call for the D gene. The CDR3 has the sequence CASSLVSGRRTEAFF. The base sequence is TGCGCCAGCAGCTTGGTGTCCGGTCGGCGGACTGAAGCTTTCTTT.